This TCR beta chain was found in a study of blood T cell repertoires in COVID-19. Study context: Sites across the United States, Italy and Spain contributed samples from acute and convalescent COVID-19. The cDNA or gDNA used as material had been derived from T cells, B-cell-depleted T cells, or PBMCs.

How the authors handled the data: Cell counts per sample came from amplifying reference gene primers. Method: immunoSEQ multiplex PCR; TCRdb's copy keeps in-frame clones and lacks some. V, J and clone size are those of that table, while D and trimming were read from the DNA. The profile shows about 88,000 clones, roughly 90% of them singletons. CDR3 length equals 14 residues. Germline V lookup: CDR1 MDHEN, CDR2 SYDVKM. Deletions cut 6 bases from V and 0 bases from J, with 9 bases between. This TCR was recovered from a woman aged 80 or over with acute or convalescent COVID-19. The chain links TRBV28 to TRBJ1-3; D gene ambiguous. Sequencing used peripheral blood. This chain's CDR3 is CASRTTISGNTIYF. In DNA form, the CDR3 reads TGTGCCAGCAGAACAACTATCTCTGGAAACACCATATATTTT.